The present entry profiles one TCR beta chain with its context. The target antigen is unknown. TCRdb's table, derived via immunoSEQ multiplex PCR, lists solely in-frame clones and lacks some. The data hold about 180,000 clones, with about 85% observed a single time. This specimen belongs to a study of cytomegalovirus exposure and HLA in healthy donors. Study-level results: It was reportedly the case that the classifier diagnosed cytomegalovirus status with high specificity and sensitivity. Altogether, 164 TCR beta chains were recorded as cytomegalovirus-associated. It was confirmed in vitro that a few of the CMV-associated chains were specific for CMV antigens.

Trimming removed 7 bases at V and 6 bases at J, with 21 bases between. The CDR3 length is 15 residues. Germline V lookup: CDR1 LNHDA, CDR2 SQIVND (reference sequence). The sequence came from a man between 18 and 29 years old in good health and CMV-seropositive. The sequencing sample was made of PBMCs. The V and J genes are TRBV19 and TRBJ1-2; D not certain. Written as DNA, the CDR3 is TGTGCCAGTACCCATTTCGACCCTGGGAGAGATGGCTACACCTTC. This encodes CASTHFDPGRDGYTF.